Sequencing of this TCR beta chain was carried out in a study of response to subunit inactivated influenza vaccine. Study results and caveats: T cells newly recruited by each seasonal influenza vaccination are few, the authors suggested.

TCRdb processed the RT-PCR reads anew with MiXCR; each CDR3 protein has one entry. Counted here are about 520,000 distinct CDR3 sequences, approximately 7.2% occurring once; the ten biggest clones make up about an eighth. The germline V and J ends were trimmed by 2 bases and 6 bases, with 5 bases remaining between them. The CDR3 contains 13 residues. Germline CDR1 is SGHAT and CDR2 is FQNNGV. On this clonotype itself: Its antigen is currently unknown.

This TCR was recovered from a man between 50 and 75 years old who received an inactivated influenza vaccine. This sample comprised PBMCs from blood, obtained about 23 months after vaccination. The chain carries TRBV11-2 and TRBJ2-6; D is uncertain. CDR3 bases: TGTGCCAGCAGCTTATTCGTGGCCAACGTCCTGACTTTC. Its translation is CASSLFVANVLTF.